This T cell receptor beta chain was recovered during a study of OX40 agonist ivuxolimab in advanced cancers. Study-wide results and limits: It was also the case that some nonresponders had low normalized T-cell clonal expansion.

TCRdb keeps only in-frame clones here, not all; method: immunoSEQ multiplex PCR. The sample includes 85,000 to 120,000 clones, about nine tenths seen only once; the top ten take about 0.5%. This clone was detected only once. The antigen remains unidentified. Sample: CD4+ or CD8+ T cells sorted from blood, taken in a trial of the OX40 agonist ivuxolimab. The sequence was obtained from an adult with an advanced solid tumor such as melanoma, head and neck, liver or kidney cancer.

The CDR3 DNA is TGTGCCAGCAGCCCGGGACTTCTGAACACCGGGGAGCTGTTTTTT. Its translation: CASSPGLLNTGELFF. V usage is TRBV7-8 and J usage is TRBJ2-2; D may be TRBD2 (6 bases). V was shortened by 5 bases and J by 1 base, with 11 bases between the two germline ends. Germline CDR1 and CDR2: SGHVS and FQNEAQ. The CDR3 length is 15 residues.